This T cell receptor (beta chain) derives from a study of blood T cell repertoires in COVID-19. The overall study: The United States, Italy and Spain supplied acute and convalescent COVID-19 samples.

Enrolment of Seattle patients took place during active infection, and they were followed longitudinally. A single count supports this clone. Per germline, CDR1 MGHRA and CDR2 YSYEKL. The CDR3 runs 14 residues. V gave up 4 bases and J gave up 4 bases; unmatched junction bases: 4. Clones were read by immunoSEQ multiplex PCR, and TCRdb kept only the in-frame ones, dropping some. The sample has approximately 290,000 clones; roughly nine tenths are singletons. The sample taken for sequencing was peripheral blood. The chain uses TRBV4-1 and TRBJ2-5, with 9 bases identical to TRBD2. The TCR sequence derives from a woman in her twenties or thirties with COVID-19, enrolled during active disease. As DNA, the CDR3 is TGCGCCAGCAGCCGGCAGGGACTAGCAGAGACCCAGTACTTC. It yields the protein CASSRQGLAETQYF.